This is a list of T cell receptor beta chains from one sample in a study of cytomegalovirus exposure and HLA in healthy donors. Using immunoSEQ multiplex PCR, the repertoire was profiled, and TCRdb retains in-frame clones only, with some absent. The table includes 55,000 to 80,000 clones, around four fifths detected once. The specimen was PBMCs. Source of these receptors: a man between 40 and 49 years old in good health and CMV-seronegative. Both conserved end residues are part of each CDR3. D genes are given only for firm matches. Where a row states a size, it is once, few, many or the class of an expanded clone; other rows omit it.

d_gene	j_gene	v_gene	abundance	CDR3aa	CDR3nt
NA	TRBJ2-2	TRBV29-1	NA	CSVRDRANTGELFF	TGCAGCGTCCGTGACAGAGCGAACACCGGGGAGCTGTTTTTT
TRBD2	TRBJ2-7	TRBV7-6	NA	CASSPGTSGSYEQYF	TGTGCCAGCAGCCCAGGGACTAGCGGGTCCTACGAGCAGTACTTC
NA	TRBJ1-3	TRBV4-2	NA	CASSHPQDNSGNTIYF	TGTGCCAGCAGCCACCCACAGGACAACTCTGGAAACACCATATATTTT
NA	TRBJ2-7	TRBV11-2	NA	CASSSYLLAEQYF	TGTGCCAGCAGCTCCTATCTCCTAGCCGAGCAGTACTTC
TRBD1	TRBJ2-1	TRBV7-9	NA	CSSSFRDRLSSAGNEQFF	TGTTCCAGCAGCTTCCGGGACAGGCTTTCGTCGGCGGGCAATGAGCAGTTCTTC
NA	TRBJ2-2	TRBV7-7	once	CASSLGPGTGELFF	TGTGCCAGCAGCTTAGGGCCGGGCACCGGGGAGCTGTTTTTT
TRBD2	TRBJ2-3	TRBV18	NA	CASSLGLGNTDTQYF	TGTGCCAGCTCACTCGGACTAGGTAACACAGATACGCAGTATTTT
TRBD1	TRBJ1-2	TRBV18	NA	CASSPRGGTGGEDGYTF	TGTGCCAGCTCACCGAGGGGCGGGACAGGGGGCGAGGATGGCTACACCTTC
TRBD1	TRBJ1-2	TRBV11-2	NA	CASSLGGTAPHFSYTF	TGTGCCAGCAGCTTAGGAGGGACAGCGCCCCATTTTAGCTACACCTTC
NA	TRBJ1-3	TRBV4-1	NA	CASSSYDRSSGNTIYF	TGCGCCAGCAGCTCCTACGACAGGAGCTCTGGAAACACCATATATTTT
NA	TRBJ2-3	TRBV5-1	NA	CASSPGKGSTDTQYF	TGCGCCAGCAGCCCGGGAAAGGGAAGCACAGATACGCAGTATTTT
TRBD2	TRBJ2-7	TRBV18	NA	CASSNISGVYEQYF	TGTGCCAGCTCAAATATTAGCGGGGTCTACGAGCAGTACTTC
NA	TRBJ1-1	TRBV5-4	NA	CASLSSEGSEAFF	TGTGCCAGCCTCTCCTCAGAGGGATCCGAAGCTTTCTTT
NA	TRBJ2-2	TRBV5-4	once	CASSYGSSTGELFF	TGTGCCAGCAGCTACGGGAGCAGCACCGGGGAGCTGTTTTTT
NA	TRBJ2-7	TRBV14	NA	CASSRRGTSIEQYF	TGTGCCAGCAGCCGCCGAGGGACTTCGATCGAGCAGTACTTC
TRBD2	TRBJ2-1	TRBV6-5	NA	CASSYSTSSTPKQFF	TGTGCCAGCAGTTACTCGACTAGCTCTACTCCTAAGCAGTTCTTC
NA	TRBJ1-6	TRBV6-4	NA	CASSEEQGRSPLHF	TGTGCCAGCAGTGAAGAACAGGGCCGGTCACCCCTCCACTTT
TRBD1	TRBJ1-1	TRBV28	NA	CASRASQGGNTEAFF	TGTGCCAGCAGAGCATCACAGGGGGGGAACACTGAAGCTTTCTTT
NA	TRBJ2-7	TRBV7-9	few	CASSLIGEYEQYF	TGTGCCAGCAGCTTAATTGGGGAGTACGAGCAGTACTTC
TRBD1	TRBJ2-7	TRBV7-6	NA	CASSNKGADEQYF	TGTGCCAGCAGCAATAAGGGGGCCGACGAGCAGTACTTC
TRBD1	TRBJ1-3	TRBV2	NA	CASSGQGNGNTIYF	TGTGCCAGCAGTGGACAGGGGAATGGAAACACCATATATTTT
TRBD2	TRBJ2-7	TRBV5-6	NA	CASSSQTGTSGTYEQYF	TGTGCCAGCAGCTCGCAGACCGGGACTAGCGGCACCTACGAGCAGTACTTC
TRBD2	TRBJ2-1	TRBV11-2	NA	CASSPSGRFSYNEQFF	TGTGCCAGCAGCCCAAGCGGGAGGTTTTCCTACAATGAGCAGTTCTTC
NA	TRBJ1-3	TRBV7-3	NA	CASSLSGTGNTIYF	TGTGCCAGCAGCCTCTCAGGGACTGGAAACACCATATATTTT
TRBD1	TRBJ2-2	TRBV5-1	NA	CASSSRQGSSNTGELFF	TGCGCCAGCAGTTCTAGACAGGGGTCATCGAACACCGGGGAGCTGTTTTTT
TRBD1	TRBJ2-7	TRBV5-1	NA	CASSLYGTGTPTGAF	TGCGCCAGCAGCTTGTATGGGACAGGGACCCCGACCGGGGCCTTC
NA	TRBJ2-2	TRBV7-6	few	CASSYRDTNTGELFF	TGTGCCAGCAGCTACAGGGATACGAACACCGGGGAGCTGTTTTTT
TRBD1	TRBJ1-1	TRBV6-5	few	CASRGQMNTEAFF	TGTGCCAGCAGGGGACAGATGAACACTGAAGCTTTCTTT
TRBD2	TRBJ2-3	TRBV15	NA	CATSSQGGLAPYF	TGTGCCACCAGCAGTCAGGGGGGACTAGCCCCGTATTTT
TRBD2	TRBJ2-6	TRBV5-6	few	CASSSLGGVATSGANVLTF	TGTGCCAGCAGCTCGCTCGGGGGGGTCGCTACCTCTGGGGCCAACGTCCTGACTTTC
TRBD2	TRBJ2-1	TRBV4-1	few	CASSQTGTSGHNEQFF	TGCGCCAGCAGCCAAACCGGGACTAGCGGGCACAATGAGCAGTTCTTC
NA	TRBJ2-2	TRBV5-4	NA	CASSGRDTGELFF	TGTGCCAGCAGCGGCAGGGACACCGGGGAGCTGTTTTTT
NA	TRBJ1-2	TRBV7-9	NA	CASSFIGLGYGYTF	TGTGCCAGCAGCTTTATCGGGTTGGGTTATGGCTACACCTTC
TRBD1	TRBJ1-4	TRBV7-9	once	CTSSQHSTGELFF	TGTACCAGCAGCCAGCATTCGACAGGGGAATTGTTTTTT
TRBD2	TRBJ2-1	TRBV18	NA	CASSPPGLVDEQFF	TGTGCCAGCTCACCACCGGGACTAGTCGATGAGCAGTTCTTC
NA	TRBJ1-2	TRBV5-4	NA	CASSPRTVVDYGYTF	TGTGCCAGCAGCCCACGGACAGTAGTAGACTATGGCTACACCTTC
TRBD2	TRBJ2-7	TRBV7-2	NA	CASSLRREDPYEQYF	TGTGCCAGCAGCTTAAGGCGGGAGGACCCCTACGAGCAGTACTTC
TRBD1	TRBJ2-6	TRBV5-5	few	CASSGGTGLGANVLTF	TGTGCCAGCAGCGGCGGGACAGGGCTTGGGGCCAACGTCCTGACTTTC
TRBD2	TRBJ2-5	TRBV5-1	NA	CASSFGGTSGGKETQYF	TGCGCCAGCAGCTTCGGTGGCACCTCGGGAGGAAAAGAGACCCAGTACTTC
TRBD1	TRBJ2-2	TRBV5-1	few	CASSLAGQGATGELFF	TGCGCCAGCAGCTTGGCGGGACAGGGGGCTACCGGGGAGCTGTTTTTT
TRBD1	TRBJ1-2	TRBV19	NA	CASSIRGQGAKAYGYTF	TGTGCCAGTAGTATACGGGGACAGGGGGCGAAAGCTTATGGCTACACCTTC